Each of the 26 T cell receptor beta chains below was sequenced from the same sample in a study of T cell clones after liver transplantation (dated by TCRdb to between 2018 and 2021). The library was made by the immunoSEQ multiplex PCR assay. In its TCRdb copy, this immuneACCESS table keeps in-frame sequences only and misses some clones. Where compared with another copy, unresolved V genes explain less than half of these, and the others have no known cause. The table for this sample lists 7,500 to 10,000 clones; over 55% of them were counted only once. The ten largest clonotypes hold about a fifth of the sample. The sequences come from CD8+ T cells from blood, collected at the approximately 15-month timepoint. Receptors originate from a human patient who received a liver transplant. After a transplant, not all T cells may be the patient's own; some may come from the graft donor.

This chain connects TRBV12-5 to TRBJ2-3; unclear D gene. The germline gives CDR1 LGHNT, CDR2 FRNRAP. This CDR3 has 14 residues. V lost 9 bases to trimming and J lost 2 bases, with 15 bases between them. The CDR3 reads CASSPVGITDTQYF. CDR3 nucleotides: TGTGCTAGCTCCCCAGTAGGAATCACAGATACGCAGTATTTT.

This chain joins TRBV4-3 and TRBJ2-2; unclear D gene. Trimming took off 5 bases at V and 3 bases at J, with 4 bases between the two ends. Germline V gives CDR1 LGHNA, CDR2 YSLEER. CDR3 length: 12 residues. The CDR3 DNA reads TGCGCCAGCAGCGTGGACACCGGGGAGCTGTTTTTT. Translating gives CASSVDTGELFF.

V is TRBV6-1 and J is TRBJ2-1; D is ambiguous. V was pared by 7 bases and J by 0 bases, with 10 bases between. CDR1 is MNHNS and CDR2 is SASEGT in the germline V gene. The CDR3 has 14 amino acids. CDR3 sequence (DNA): TGTGCCAGCATAGGTTCAAGCTCCTACAATGAGCAGTTCTTC. Amino acids: CASIGSSSYNEQFF.

DNA of the CDR3: TGTGCCAGCAGTTCGGGTAGGGGATCAAAGGAGACCCAGTACTTC. It specifies CASSSGRGSKETQYF. The rearrangement joins TRBV28 to TRBJ2-5, with D possibly being TRBD1 (5 bases). The CDR3 has 15 amino acids. Trimming removed 4 bases at V and 5 bases at J, with 17 bases between. Looked up from germline, CDR1 is MDHEN and CDR2 is SYDVKM.

This clone was counted a single time. V is TRBV27 and J is TRBJ2-3; 7 bases line up with TRBD1. Germline V gene data show CDR1 as MNHEY and CDR2 as SMNVEV (reference sequence). The CDR3 sequence is 15 residues long. The trim removed 5 bases at V and 3 bases at J, leaving 8 bases unmatched. CDR3 amino acids: CASSPRGGLTDTQYF. CDR3 sequence (DNA): TGTGCCAGCAGTCCTAGAGGGGGCCTGACAGATACGCAGTATTTT.

This clone showed up just once. This chain connects TRBV5-1 to TRBJ2-5; D is perhaps TRBD1 (6 bases). CDR3 length: 16 amino acids. The germline gives CDR1 SGHRS, CDR2 YFSETQ. V shed 3 bases and J shed 1 base, with 16 bases lying between them. The CDR3, as DNA: TGCGCCAGCAGCTCCCCTTTAGGGGGTACCCAAGAGACCCAGTACTTC. Translation gives CASSSPLGGTQETQYF.

The V gene is TRBV10-1, the J gene TRBJ2-7; no clear D gene. V lost 4 bases and J 0 bases, leaving 7 bases between the germline ends. The CDR3 sequence is 13 residues long. CDR1 is WNHNN and CDR2 is SYGVQD in the germline V gene (reference sequence). The CDR3 region is CASSGRGSYEQYV. CDR3 sequence (DNA): TGCGCCAGCAGTGGTCGAGGCTCCTACGAGCAGTACGTC.

V usage is TRBV13 and J usage is TRBJ1-6, with D unresolved. The CDR3 has 12 amino acids. Germline CDR1 and CDR2: PRHDT and FYEKMQ (reference sequence). V was trimmed by 3 bases and J by 12 bases, leaving 9 bases between them. The DNA of the CDR3 is TGTGCCAGCAGCTTGTGGAGCGAACCCCTCCACTTT. Translated, it gives CASSLWSEPLHF.

The rearrangement joins TRBV27 to TRBJ2-7; 7 bases match TRBD1. The germline V gene encodes CDR1 MNHEY and CDR2 SMNVEV (reference sequence). CDR3 length: 14 residues. V trimming: 7 bases; J trimming: 3 bases; junction bases outside the gene matches: 9. The CDR3: CASKQTGLFYEQYF. CDR3 nucleotide sequence: TGTGCCAGCAAACAGACAGGGTTATTCTACGAGCAGTACTTC.

The CDR3 nucleotides are TGCGCCAGCAGCCAAGAAGGGAACACCTACGAGCAGTACTTC. As protein: CASSQEGNTYEQYF. The rearrangement joins TRBV4-1 to TRBJ2-7, with D unclear. Deletions cut 0 bases from V and 2 bases from J, with 8 bases between. In germline, CDR1 is MGHRA, CDR2 YSYEKL. The CDR3 covers 14 residues.

A single count supports this clone. The rearrangement joins TRBV30 to TRBJ2-7; 7 bases are shared with TRBD1. This CDR3 contains 15 residues. J was trimmed by 5 bases and V by 0 bases; bases with no gene match: 10. The germline V gene has CDR1 GTSNPN and CDR2 SVGIG (reference sequence). CDR3 region: CAWSVRDSFIHEQYF. For the CDR3, the DNA is TGTGCCTGGAGTGTAAGGGACAGTTTTATCCACGAGCAGTACTTC.

This clone occurred a few times. V gene TRBV28 combines with J gene TRBJ1-6; 9 nucleotides match TRBD1. V dropped 7 bases and J dropped 7; count of bases not matched to a gene: 5. Germline V lookup: CDR1 MDHEN, CDR2 SYDVKM. CDR3 length: 14 amino acids. This chain's CDR3 is CASTLGTGNSPLHF. The CDR3 DNA is TGTGCCAGCACCCTCGGGACAGGGAATTCACCCCTCCACTTT.

The table lists this clone with a few counts. The chain recombines TRBV27 with TRBJ1-1, with 9 bases that match TRBD1. Germline CDR1 is MNHEY and CDR2 is SMNVEV (reference sequence). The CDR3 spans 16 residues. Unmatched junction bases numbered 12, after V lost 6 bases and J lost 4 bases. DNA of the CDR3: TGTGCCAGCAGCCGGACAGGGGTAATGGTTGTCACTGAAGCTTTCTTT. Protein sequence: CASSRTGVMVVTEAFF.

This clone was seen more than once but under ten times. This sequence joins TRBV2 and TRBJ2-1; 9 bases are shared with TRBD2. The CDR3 runs to 18 residues. The germline CDR1 and CDR2 sequences are SNHLY and FYNNEI. The V gene end was trimmed by 0 bases and the J gene end by 5 bases; junction bases not matched to a gene: 11. The CDR3 nucleotides read TGTGCCAGCAGTGAAGCTTCCTTAGCGGGGGCCGTGAACAATGAGCAGTTCTTC. Translated: CASSEASLAGAVNNEQFF.

V gene TRBV5-1 combines with J gene TRBJ2-3, with no clear D. CDR3 length equals 15 residues. Germline CDR1 reads SGHRS; CDR2 reads YFSETQ. The V end lost 4 bases, the J end lost 0 bases, and 12 bases lay between the germline ends. The CDR3 spells CASSPTYSSTDTQYF. The CDR3 coding sequence is TGCGCCAGCAGCCCGACTTATTCTAGCACAGATACGCAGTATTTT.

V is TRBV5-1 and J is TRBJ2-7; 8 bases agree with TRBD1. The trim removed 3 bases at V and 0 bases at J, leaving 8 bases unmatched. CDR1 SGHRS and CDR2 YFSETQ come from the germline V gene. This CDR3 is 16 amino acids long. The CDR3 sequence: CASSYDRGTSSYEQYF. As DNA, the CDR3 is TGCGCCAGCAGCTACGACAGGGGCACTAGCTCCTACGAGCAGTACTTC. Based on the CDR3 plus reference TRBV5-1 and TRBJ2-7, the full variable domain is KAGVTQTPRYLIKTRGQQVTLSCSPISGHRSVSWYQQTPGQGLQFLFEYFSETQRNKGNFPGRFSGRQFSNSRSEMNVSTLELGDSALYLCASSYDRGTSSYEQYFGPGTRLTVT.

The rearrangement links TRBV5-4 to TRBJ2-6, with D unclear. CDR3 length equals 14 residues. V dropped 4 bases and J dropped 1 base, with 6 bases sitting between them. Germline V gives CDR1 SGHNT, CDR2 YYREEE (reference sequence). The CDR3 DNA is TGTGCCAGCAGCGATGAATCTGGGGCCAACGTCCTGACTTTC. Translated: CASSDESGANVLTF.

This clone occurred a few times. This chain uses TRBV28 with TRBJ2-7; the match to TRBD1 covers 7 bases. After removal of 3 bases from V and 3 bases from J, the junction contained 17 bases not matched to a gene. Germline CDR1 reads MDHEN; CDR2 reads SYDVKM. CDR3 length: 18 residues. CDR3 residues: CASSLTGLSWDSRYEQYF. The CDR3 nucleotides read TGTGCCAGCAGTTTGACCGGCCTAAGCTGGGACAGTCGCTACGAGCAGTACTTC. Supplemented by reference TRBV28 and TRBJ2-7, the full variable domain reads DVKVTQSSRYLVKRTGEKVFLECVQDMDHENMFWYRQDPGLGLRLIYFSYDVKMKEKGDIPEGYSVSREKKERFSLILESASTNQTSMYLCASSLTGLSWDSRYEQYFGPGTRLTVT.

This clone turned up a few times. The gene calls are TRBV10-3 and TRBJ2-3, with 13 bases matching TRBD2. The J segment lost 6 bases and the V segment lost 9 bases, leaving 9 bases of the junction unmatched. CDR1 ENHRY and CDR2 SYGVKD come from the germline V gene. This CDR3 is 15 amino acids long. CDR3 in amino acids: CAIGEPTSGRDTQYF. CDR3 nucleotides: TGTGCCATTGGAGAACCGACTAGCGGGAGGGATACGCAGTATTTT.

The chain carries TRBV5-6 and TRBJ2-2; no reliable D call. The CDR3 extends over 12 amino acids. The V gene lost 2 bases and the J gene lost 5 bases, with 4 bases spanning the gap. Germline CDR1 reads SGHDT; CDR2 reads YYEEEE. Here the CDR3 reads CASSFITGELFF. CDR3 bases: TGTGCCAGCAGCTTTATAACCGGGGAGCTGTTTTTT.

This rearrangement joins TRBV28 to TRBJ2-7; 10 nucleotides agree with TRBD1. Germline V gene lookup returns CDR1 MDHEN and CDR2 SYDVKM. V trimming: 7 bases; J trimming: 4 bases; junction bases outside the gene matches: 13. This CDR3 is 16 amino acids long. The CDR3 DNA reads TGTGCCAGCAATTCTCTCCCGGGACAGGGGCCGTACGAGCAGTACTTC. This sequence encodes CASNSLPGQGPYEQYF.

Only one count was recorded for this clone. This chain connects TRBV4-3 to TRBJ1-1; tentatively, D is TRBD1 (5 bases). This CDR3 contains 14 residues. Trimming shortened V by 0 bases and J by 7 bases, and 12 bases separated the two germline ends. CDR1 and CDR2 (germline): LGHNA, YSLEER. The CDR3 DNA follows: TGCGCCAGCAGCCAAGATAGCGGGGCCCTTGAAGCTTTCTTT. This translates into CASSQDSGALEAFF.

The chain is built from TRBV7-9 and TRBJ2-1; TRBD1 or TRBD2 may be the D gene (5 bases each). This CDR3 is built from 14 residues. Germline V CDR1 and CDR2: SEHNR, FQNEAQ (reference sequence). Deletions cut 5 bases from V and 3 bases from J, with 11 bases between. The chain's CDR3 is CASSLGTVYNEQFF. The CDR3 bases are TGTGCCAGCAGCCTAGGGACGGTCTACAATGAGCAGTTCTTC.

In its sample, this clone was seen a few times. This rearrangement joins TRBV6-1 to TRBJ2-7; 8 bases are a match to TRBD1. Germline loops: CDR1 MNHNS, CDR2 SASEGT. CDR3 size: 16 residues. V lost 0 bases, J lost 1 base, and 5 bases stayed unmatched. The CDR3 protein is CASSEASGQGSYEQYF. Written as DNA, the CDR3 is TGTGCCAGCAGTGAAGCGTCCGGACAGGGTTCCTACGAGCAGTACTTC.

The chain employs TRBV18 and TRBJ2-1; D gene unclear. Per germline, CDR1 KGHSH and CDR2 LQKENI. V was cut by 6 bases and J by 6 bases, with 12 bases left in between. This CDR3 contains 13 residues. CDR3 sequence reads: CASSSPRPNEQFF. CDR3 DNA sequence: TGTGCCAGCTCTTCACCTCGGCCCAATGAGCAGTTCTTC.

A word on this clone: This sequence may be a read error, since a much larger clone differs from it by one base. The chain uses TRBV5-1 and TRBJ1-1; 7 positions agree with TRBD1. The CDR3 is 16 amino acids. CDR1 and CDR2 from the germline V gene are SGHRS and YFSETQ. CDR3 sequence: CAGSSDRVGMDTEAFF. The CDR3 nucleotides read TGCGCCGGCAGCTCCGACAGGGTAGGGATGGACACTGAAGCTTTCTTT. Looking up the rest from reference TRBV5-1 and TRBJ1-1 gives the full variable domain: KAGVTQTPRYLIKTRGQQVTLSCSPISGHRSVSWYQQTPGQGLQFLFEYFSETQRNKGNFPGRFSGRQFSNSRSEMNVSTLELGDSALYLCAGSSDRVGMDTEAFFGQGTRLTVV.